A selection of T cell receptor beta chains follows, all from one sample in a study of blood T cell repertoires in COVID-19. TCRdb's copy holds only in-frame clones and misses some; the assay was immunoSEQ multiplex PCR. The repertoire holds some 80,000 clones, with approximately 78% as singletons. Sequencing was done on a sample of peripheral blood. Source of these receptors: a human donor in a cohort sampled during active COVID-19. The CDR3 runs from the conserved cysteine through the conserved F or W. A D gene is named only where the DNA matches it firmly. The size entry is marked missing in some rows and otherwise reads once, few, many or a size class.

V gene	D gene	clone size	J gene	CDR3 DNA	CDR3 protein
TRBV6-5	TRBD2	-	TRBJ2-3	TGTGCCAGCAGTAGACTAGCGGGGGACACAGATACGCAGTATTTT	CASSRLAGDTDTQYF
TRBV4-1	TRBD1	-	TRBJ1-3	TGCGCCAGCAGCCGAACTGTCCGGGACAGTGCTGGAAACACCATATATTTT	CASSRTVRDSAGNTIYF
TRBV29-1	TRBD1	-	TRBJ2-7	TGCAGCGTTGAATCCGTACAGGGGTCCTACGAGCAGTACTTC	CSVESVQGSYEQYF
TRBV6-2/TRBV6-3	-	-	TRBJ2-7	TGTGCCAGCACCCCCAGAAGGAGCTCCTACGAGCAGTACTTC	CASTPRRSSYEQYF
TRBV5-6	-	-	TRBJ1-1	TGTGCCAGCAGGAAGGGGAGCCAGGGACTTGAAGCTTTCTTT	CASRKGSQGLEAFF
TRBV7-6	TRBD1	few	TRBJ1-2	TGTGCCAGCAGCGAGGATGAAACAGGGGGAGGTGGCTACACCTTC	CASSEDETGGGGYTF
TRBV7-9	-	-	TRBJ2-7	TGTGCCAGCACGGGGGGGACAGTCCACGAGCAGTACTTC	CASTGGTVHEQYF
TRBV29-1	-	-	TRBJ1-1	TGCAGCGTCAGGGAACGAGGCGCTGAAGCTTTCTTT	CSVRERGAEAFF
TRBV11-1	-	-	TRBJ1-1	TGTGCCAGCAGCCCCTCCAGAGGCACTGAAGCTTTCTTT	CASSPSRGTEAFF
TRBV4-2	-	-	TRBJ1-2	TGTGCCAGCAGCCGGGCCGAAGCAGAGTCACCCTATGGCTACACCTTC	CASSRAEAESPYGYTF
TRBV10-3	TRBD1	-	TRBJ1-1	TGTGCCCTAAGAAGGGGGCAGGGGCACACTGAAGCTTTCTTT	CALRRGQGHTEAFF
TRBV4-1	-	-	TRBJ1-1	TGCGCCAGCACGTCTGACGCCGGGGTTAACACTGAAGCTTTCTTT	CASTSDAGVNTEAFF
TRBV6-2/TRBV6-3	-	-	TRBJ1-1	TGTGCCAGCAGCCCTTTGAGGGCTCTGACCCCCGCTGAAGCTTTCTTT	CASSPLRALTPAEAFF
TRBV5-1	-	once	TRBJ2-1	TGCGCCAGCACCCGCCCCGGGTACAATGAGCAGTTCTTC	CASTRPGYNEQFF
TRBV9	TRBD2	-	TRBJ2-7	TGTGCCAGCAGCGTACTAGCGGGGGAGCAGTACTTC	CASSVLAGEQYF
TRBV29-1	TRBD1	-	TRBJ1-3	TGCAGCGTGACTGACAGGGGGCCAGGAAACACCATATATTTT	CSVTDRGPGNTIYF
TRBV7-8	-	-	TRBJ2-7	TGTGCCAGCAGGCCGAACAGGGCAAAGACTCCCTACGAGCAGTACTTC	CASRPNRAKTPYEQYF
TRBV9	TRBD1	few	TRBJ2-7	TGTGCCAGCAGCGTTCTCCCAGGGGGTGGTGACGAGCAGTACTTC	CASSVLPGGGDEQYF
TRBV5-1	-	-	TRBJ1-2	TGCGCCAGCAGCCTCGGCTCGGGGTTTTTTAACTATGGCTACACCTTC	CASSLGSGFFNYGYTF
TRBV5-1	-	-	TRBJ2-3	TGCGCCAGCAGATACAGCGGCGAGGCAGATACGCAGTATTTT	CASRYSGEADTQYF
TRBV2	-	-	TRBJ1-3	TGTGCCAGCAGTGTCGCTCCGAGGGACACCATATATTTT	CASSVAPRDTIYF
TRBV7-8	-	-	TRBJ2-6	TGTGCCAGCAGCAAAGACAGCCGGTATTCTGGGGCCAACGTCCTGACTTTC	CASSKDSRYSGANVLTF
TRBV11-2	TRBD1	-	TRBJ1-2	TGTGCCAGCAGACCCAGACAGGGGAAAGTCGGCTACACCTTC	CASRPRQGKVGYTF
TRBV7-6	-	-	TRBJ1-4	TGTGCCAGCAGCTTGGCCCAGGGGAACGCTGAAAAACTGTTTTTT	CASSLAQGNAEKLFF
TRBV9	TRBD2	medium-sized	TRBJ2-2	TGTGCCAGCAGCGTAGTTTCGGGGGGGCCAACCGGGGAGCTGTTTTTT	CASSVVSGGPTGELFF